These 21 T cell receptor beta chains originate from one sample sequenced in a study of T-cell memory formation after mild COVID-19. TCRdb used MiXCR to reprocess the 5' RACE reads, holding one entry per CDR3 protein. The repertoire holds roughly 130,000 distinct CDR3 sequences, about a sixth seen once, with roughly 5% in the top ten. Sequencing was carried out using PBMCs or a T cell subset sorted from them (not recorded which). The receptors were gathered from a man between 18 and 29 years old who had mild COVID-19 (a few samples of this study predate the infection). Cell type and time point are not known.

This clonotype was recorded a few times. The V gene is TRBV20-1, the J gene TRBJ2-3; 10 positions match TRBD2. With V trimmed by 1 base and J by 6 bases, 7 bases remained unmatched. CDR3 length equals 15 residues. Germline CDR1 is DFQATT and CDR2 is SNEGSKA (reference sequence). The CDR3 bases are TGCAGTGCTAGAGCAAGCGGGGGGGCCGGGGATACGCAGTATTTT. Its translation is CSARASGGAGDTQYF.

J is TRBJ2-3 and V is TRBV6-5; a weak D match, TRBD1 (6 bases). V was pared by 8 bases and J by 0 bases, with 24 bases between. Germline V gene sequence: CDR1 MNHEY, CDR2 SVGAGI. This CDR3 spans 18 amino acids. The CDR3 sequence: CASRRTPGHFRSTDTQYF. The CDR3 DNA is TGTGCCAGCCGAAGAACTCCGGGACATTTTAGAAGCACAGATACGCAGTATTTT.

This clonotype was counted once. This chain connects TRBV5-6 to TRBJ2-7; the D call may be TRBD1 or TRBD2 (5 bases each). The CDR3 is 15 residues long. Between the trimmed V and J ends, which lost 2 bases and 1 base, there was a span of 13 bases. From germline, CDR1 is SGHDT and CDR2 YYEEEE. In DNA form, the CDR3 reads TGTGCCAGCAGCTTTGGGACGCAACATTCCTACGAGCAGTACGTC. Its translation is CASSFGTQHSYEQYV.

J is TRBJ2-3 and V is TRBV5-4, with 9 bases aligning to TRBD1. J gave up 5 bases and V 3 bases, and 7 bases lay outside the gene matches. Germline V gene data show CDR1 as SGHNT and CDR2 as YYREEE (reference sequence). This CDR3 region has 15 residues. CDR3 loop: CASSSQGAVRDTQYF. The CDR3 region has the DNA TGTGCCAGCAGCTCACAGGGGGCAGTGCGAGATACGCAGTATTTT.

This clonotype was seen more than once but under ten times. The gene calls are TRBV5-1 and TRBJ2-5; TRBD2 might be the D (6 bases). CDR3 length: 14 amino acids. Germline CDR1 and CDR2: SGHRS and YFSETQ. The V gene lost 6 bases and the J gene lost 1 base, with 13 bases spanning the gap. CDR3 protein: CASNTWGGQETQYF. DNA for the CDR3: TGCGCCAGCAACACGTGGGGAGGCCAAGAGACCCAGTACTTC.

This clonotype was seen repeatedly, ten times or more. CDR3 DNA: TGTGCCAGTAGTATAGACGGACGGAACACTGAAGCTTTCTTT. Encoded protein: CASSIDGRNTEAFF. J is TRBJ1-1 and V is TRBV19; D gene uncertain. Trimming pared 0 bases from V and 1 base from J, leaving 6 bases between. The CDR3 consists of 14 residues. Looked up from germline, CDR1 is LNHDA and CDR2 is SQIVND (reference sequence).

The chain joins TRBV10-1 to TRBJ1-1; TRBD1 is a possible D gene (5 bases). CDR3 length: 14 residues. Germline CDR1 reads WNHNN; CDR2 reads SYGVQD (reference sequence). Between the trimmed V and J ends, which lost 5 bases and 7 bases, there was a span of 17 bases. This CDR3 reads CASSSGASRNEAFF. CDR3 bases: TGCGCCAGCAGTTCTGGGGCTTCAAGGAATGAAGCTTTCTTT.

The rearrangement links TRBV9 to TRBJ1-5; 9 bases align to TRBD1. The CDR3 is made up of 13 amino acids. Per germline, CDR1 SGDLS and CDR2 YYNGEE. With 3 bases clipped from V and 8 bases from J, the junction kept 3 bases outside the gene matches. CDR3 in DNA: TGTGCCAGCAGCGGGGGACAGGGAGAGCCCCAGCATTTT. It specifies CASSGGQGEPQHF. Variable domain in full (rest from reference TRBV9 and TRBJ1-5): DSGVTQTPKHLITATGQRVTLRCSPRSGDLSVYWYQQSLDQGLQFLIQYYNGEERAKGNILERFSAQQFPDLHSELNLSSLELGDSALYFCASSGGQGEPQHFGDGTRLSIL.

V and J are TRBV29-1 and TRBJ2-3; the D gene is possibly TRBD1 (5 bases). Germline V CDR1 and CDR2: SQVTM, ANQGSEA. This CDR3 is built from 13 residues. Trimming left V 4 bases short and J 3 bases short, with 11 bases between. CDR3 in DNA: TGCAGCGTTGGGACAACCTCTACAGATACGCAGTATTTT. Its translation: CSVGTTSTDTQYF.

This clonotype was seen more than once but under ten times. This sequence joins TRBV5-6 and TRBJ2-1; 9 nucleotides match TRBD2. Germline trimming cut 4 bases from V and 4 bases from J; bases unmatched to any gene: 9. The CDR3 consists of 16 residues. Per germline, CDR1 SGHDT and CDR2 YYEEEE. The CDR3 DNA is TGTGCCAGCAGCAGCCCTAGCGGGGTGACGTACAATGAGCAGTTCTTC. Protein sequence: CASSSPSGVTYNEQFF.

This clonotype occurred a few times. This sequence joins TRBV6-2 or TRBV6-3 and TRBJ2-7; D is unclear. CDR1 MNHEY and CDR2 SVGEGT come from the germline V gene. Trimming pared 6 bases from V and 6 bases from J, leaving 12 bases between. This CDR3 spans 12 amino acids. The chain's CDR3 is CASRRQAGEQYV. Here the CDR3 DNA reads TGTGCCAGCAGGAGGCAGGCTGGCGAGCAGTACGTC.

The CDR3 loop is CASSPPGQGAEKLFF. The CDR3 DNA follows: TGTGCCAGCTCACCACCCGGACAGGGGGCTGAAAAACTGTTTTTT. The gene calls are TRBV18 and TRBJ1-4, with 11 positions matching TRBD1. In germline, CDR1 is KGHSH, CDR2 LQKENI. The CDR3 covers 15 residues. Losses at the gene ends were 0 bases for V and 7 bases for J; bases not matched to a gene: 1.

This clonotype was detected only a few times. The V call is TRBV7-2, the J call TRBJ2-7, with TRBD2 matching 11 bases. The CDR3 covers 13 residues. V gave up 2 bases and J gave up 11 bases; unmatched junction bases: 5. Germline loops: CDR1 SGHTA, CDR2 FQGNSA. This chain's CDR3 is CASSLFPSGGKYF. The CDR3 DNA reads TGTGCCAGCAGCTTATTTCCTAGCGGGGGGAAGTACTTC.

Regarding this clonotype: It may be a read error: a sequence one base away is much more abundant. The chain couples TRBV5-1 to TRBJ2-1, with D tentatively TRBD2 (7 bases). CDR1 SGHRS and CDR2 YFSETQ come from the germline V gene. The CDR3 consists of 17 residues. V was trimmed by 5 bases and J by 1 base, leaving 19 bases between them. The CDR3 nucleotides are TGCGCCAGCAGGTCTAGAGGGGGGGCCCAGTCCTACAATGAGCAGTTCTTC. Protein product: CASRSRGGAQSYNEQFF.

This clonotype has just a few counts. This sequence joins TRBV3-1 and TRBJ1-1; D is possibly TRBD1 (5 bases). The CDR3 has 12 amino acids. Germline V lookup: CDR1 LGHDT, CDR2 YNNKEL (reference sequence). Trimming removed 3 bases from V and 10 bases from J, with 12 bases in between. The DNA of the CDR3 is TGTGCCAGCAGCCACTCTGACAGACTAGCTTTCTTT. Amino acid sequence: CASSHSDRLAFF.

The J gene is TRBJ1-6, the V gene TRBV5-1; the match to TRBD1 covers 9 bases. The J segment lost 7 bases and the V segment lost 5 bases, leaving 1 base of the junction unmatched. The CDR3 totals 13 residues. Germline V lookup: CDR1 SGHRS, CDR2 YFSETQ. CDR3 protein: CASRGQGNSPLHF. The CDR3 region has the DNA TGCGCCAGCAGAGGACAGGGGAATTCACCCCTCCACTTT. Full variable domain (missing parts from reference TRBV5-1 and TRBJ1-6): KAGVTQTPRYLIKTRGQQVTLSCSPISGHRSVSWYQQTPGQGLQFLFEYFSETQRNKGNFPGRFSGRQFSNSRSEMNVSTLELGDSALYLCASRGQGNSPLHFGNGTRLTVT.

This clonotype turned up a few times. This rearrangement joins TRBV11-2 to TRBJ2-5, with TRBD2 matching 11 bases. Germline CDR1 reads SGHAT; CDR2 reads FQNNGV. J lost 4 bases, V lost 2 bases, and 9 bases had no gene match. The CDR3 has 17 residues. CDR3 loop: CASSLYARLAGGETQYF. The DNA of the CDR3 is TGTGCCAGCAGCTTATACGCCAGGCTAGCGGGGGGAGAGACCCAGTACTTC.

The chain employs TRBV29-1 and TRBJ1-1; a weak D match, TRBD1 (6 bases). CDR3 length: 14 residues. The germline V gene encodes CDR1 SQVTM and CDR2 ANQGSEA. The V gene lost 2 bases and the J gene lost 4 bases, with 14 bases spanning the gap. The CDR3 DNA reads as TGCAGCGTTGAATTGGGGGCAGGAGGCACTGAAGCTTTCTTT. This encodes CSVELGAGGTEAFF.

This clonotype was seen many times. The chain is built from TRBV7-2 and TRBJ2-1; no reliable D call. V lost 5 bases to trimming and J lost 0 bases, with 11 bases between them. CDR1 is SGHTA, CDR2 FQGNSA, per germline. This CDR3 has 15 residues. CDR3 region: CASSPPGRSYNEQFF. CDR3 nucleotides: TGTGCCAGCAGCCCCCCGGGTCGCTCCTACAATGAGCAGTTCTTC.

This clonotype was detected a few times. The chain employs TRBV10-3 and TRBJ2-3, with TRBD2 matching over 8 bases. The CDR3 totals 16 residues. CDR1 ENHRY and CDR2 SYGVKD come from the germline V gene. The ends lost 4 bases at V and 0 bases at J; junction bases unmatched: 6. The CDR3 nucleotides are TGTGCCATCAGTGGTAGCGGGGAGGGGAGCACAGATACGCAGTATTTT. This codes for CAISGSGEGSTDTQYF.

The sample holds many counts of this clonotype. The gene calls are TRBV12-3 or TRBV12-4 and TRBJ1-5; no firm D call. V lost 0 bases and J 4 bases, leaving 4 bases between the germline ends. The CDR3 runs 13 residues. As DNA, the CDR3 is TGTGCCAGCAGTTTAGCAGAGAATCAGCCCCAGCATTTT. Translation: CASSLAENQPQHF.